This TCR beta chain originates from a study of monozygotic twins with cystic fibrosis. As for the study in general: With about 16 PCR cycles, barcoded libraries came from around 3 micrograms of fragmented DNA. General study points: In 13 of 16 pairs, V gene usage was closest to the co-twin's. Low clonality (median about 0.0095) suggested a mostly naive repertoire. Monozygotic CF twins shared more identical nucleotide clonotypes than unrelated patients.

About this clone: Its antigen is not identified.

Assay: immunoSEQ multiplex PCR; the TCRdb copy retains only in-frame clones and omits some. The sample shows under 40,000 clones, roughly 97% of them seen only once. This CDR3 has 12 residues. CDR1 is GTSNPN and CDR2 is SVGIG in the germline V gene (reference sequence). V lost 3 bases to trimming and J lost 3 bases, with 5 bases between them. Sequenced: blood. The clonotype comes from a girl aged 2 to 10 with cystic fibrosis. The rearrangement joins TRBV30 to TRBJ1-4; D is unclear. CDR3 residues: CAWRQPNEKLFF. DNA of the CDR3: TGTGCCTGGAGGCAACCTAATGAAAAACTGTTTTTT.